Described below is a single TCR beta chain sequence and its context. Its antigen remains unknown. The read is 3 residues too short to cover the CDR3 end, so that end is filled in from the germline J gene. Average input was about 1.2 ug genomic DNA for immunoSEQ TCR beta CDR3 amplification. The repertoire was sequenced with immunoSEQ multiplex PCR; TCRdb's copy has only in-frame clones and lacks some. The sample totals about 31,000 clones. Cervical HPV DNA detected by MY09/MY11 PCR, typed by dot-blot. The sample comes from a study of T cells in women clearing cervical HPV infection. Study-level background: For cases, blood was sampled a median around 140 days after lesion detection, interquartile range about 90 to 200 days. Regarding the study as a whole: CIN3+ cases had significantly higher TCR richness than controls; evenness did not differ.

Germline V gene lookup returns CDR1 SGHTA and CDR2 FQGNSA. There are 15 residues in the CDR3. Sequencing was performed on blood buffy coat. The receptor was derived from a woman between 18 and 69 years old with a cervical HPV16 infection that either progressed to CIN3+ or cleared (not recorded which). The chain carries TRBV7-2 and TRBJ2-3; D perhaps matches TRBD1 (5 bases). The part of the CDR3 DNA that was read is TGTGCCAGCAGCTTACTAGGCAGCAGGGAAGAGACG. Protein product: CASSLLGSREET. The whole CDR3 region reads CASSLLGSREETQYF.